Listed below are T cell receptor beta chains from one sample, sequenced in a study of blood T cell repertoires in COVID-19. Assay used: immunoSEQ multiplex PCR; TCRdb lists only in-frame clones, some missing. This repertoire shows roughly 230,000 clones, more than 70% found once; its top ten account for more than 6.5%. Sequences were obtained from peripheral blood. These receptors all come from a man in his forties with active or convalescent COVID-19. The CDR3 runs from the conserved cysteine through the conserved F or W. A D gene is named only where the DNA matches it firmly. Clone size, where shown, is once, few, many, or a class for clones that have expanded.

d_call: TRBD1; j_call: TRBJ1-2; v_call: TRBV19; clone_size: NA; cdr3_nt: TGTGCCAGTAGTATAGGGACAGGGCACAACTATGGCTACACCTTC; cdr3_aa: CASSIGTGHNYGYTF
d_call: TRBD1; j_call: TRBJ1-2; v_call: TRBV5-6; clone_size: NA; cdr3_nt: TGTGCCAGCAGCCTCCTATCAGGGGGCAACTATGGCTACACCTTC; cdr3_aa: CASSLLSGGNYGYTF
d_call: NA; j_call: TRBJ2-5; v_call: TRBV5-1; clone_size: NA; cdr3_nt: TGCGCCAGCACCCCAGGACAGAAAGAGACCCAGTACTTC; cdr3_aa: CASTPGQKETQYF
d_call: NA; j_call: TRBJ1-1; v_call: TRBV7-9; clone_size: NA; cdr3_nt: TGTGCCAGCAGCTTAGGGCCGCCCGGGGGGATCAACACTGAAGCTTTCTTT; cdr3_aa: CASSLGPPGGINTEAFF
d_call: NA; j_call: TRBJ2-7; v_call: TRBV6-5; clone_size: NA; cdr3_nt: TGTGCCTCCCGGACAGCTACTGGGGAGCAGTACTTC; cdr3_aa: CASRTATGEQYF
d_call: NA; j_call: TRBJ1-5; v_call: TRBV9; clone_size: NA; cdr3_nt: TGTGCCAGCAGCGTAGCGGGGGGGCAGCCCCAGCATTTT; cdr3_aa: CASSVAGGQPQHF
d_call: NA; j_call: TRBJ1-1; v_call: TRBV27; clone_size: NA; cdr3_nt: TGTGCCAGCAGTCCCTCGTCGGGGTGGTGGGCTTTCTTT; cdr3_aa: CASSPSSGWWAFF
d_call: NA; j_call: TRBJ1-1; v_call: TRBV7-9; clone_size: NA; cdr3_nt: TGTGCCAGCAGCTCCCTCGCTAGGGCTTTCTTT; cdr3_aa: CASSSLARAFF
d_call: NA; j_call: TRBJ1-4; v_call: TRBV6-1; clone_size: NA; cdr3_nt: TGTGCCAGCAGTGACAGGGTTCCAACTAATGAAAAACTGTTTTTT; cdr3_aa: CASSDRVPTNEKLFF
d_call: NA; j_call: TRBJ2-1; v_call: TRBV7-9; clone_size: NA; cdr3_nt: TGTGCCAGCAGCCCAGGGGGGACAGAGCAGTTCTTC; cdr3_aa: CASSPGGTEQFF
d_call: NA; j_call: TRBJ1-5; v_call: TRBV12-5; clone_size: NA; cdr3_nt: TGTGCTGGAGCCAATCAGCCCCAGCATTTT; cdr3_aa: CAGANQPQHF
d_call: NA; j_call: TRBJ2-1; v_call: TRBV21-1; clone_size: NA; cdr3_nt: TGTGCCAGCAGCAGCCGGACTAGCGGGATGCACTCCTACAATGAGCAGTTCTTC; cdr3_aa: CASSSRTSGMHSYNEQFF
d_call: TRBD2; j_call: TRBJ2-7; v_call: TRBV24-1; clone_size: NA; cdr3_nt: TGTGCCACCAGTTCTGGACTAGCTGTCGGGGGTTGGGACGAGCAGTACTTC; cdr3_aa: CATSSGLAVGGWDEQYF
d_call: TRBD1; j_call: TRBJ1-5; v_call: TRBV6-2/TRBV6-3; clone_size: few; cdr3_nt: TGTGCCAGCAGTTACTCGAGAGGGACAGGGGGCCTCCAGCCCCAGCATTTT; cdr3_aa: CASSYSRGTGGLQPQHF
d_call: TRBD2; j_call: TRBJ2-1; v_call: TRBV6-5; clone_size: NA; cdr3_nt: TGTGCCAGCGCTAGCGGGAGAAGGGATGAGCAGTTCTTC; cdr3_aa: CASASGRRDEQFF
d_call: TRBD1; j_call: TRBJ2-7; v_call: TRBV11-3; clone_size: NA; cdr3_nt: TGTGCCAGCAGCCCCGAGGGACAGAGATTTCGGGAGCAGTACTTC; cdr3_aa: CASSPEGQRFREQYF
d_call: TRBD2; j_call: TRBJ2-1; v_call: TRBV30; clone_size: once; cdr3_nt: TGTGCCTGGAGTTCAAAGGGACTAGCGGACAATGAGCAGTTCTTC; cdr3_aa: CAWSSKGLADNEQFF
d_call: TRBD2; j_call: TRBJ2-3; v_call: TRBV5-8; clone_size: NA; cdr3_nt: TGTGCCAGCAGCTCCAGCGGGGGGGCCGGAGATACGCAGTATTTT; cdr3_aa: CASSSSGGAGDTQYF
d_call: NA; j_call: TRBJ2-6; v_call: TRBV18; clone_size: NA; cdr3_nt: TGTGCCAGCTCACCAAGAAGGCGGGAACGGTTTGGGGCCAACGTCCTGACTTTC; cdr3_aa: CASSPRRRERFGANVLTF
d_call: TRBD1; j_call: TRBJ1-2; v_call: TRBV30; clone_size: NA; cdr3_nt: TGTGCCTGGAGTCAAGGACAGGGTAAAGCCTTC; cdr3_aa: CAWSQGQGKAF
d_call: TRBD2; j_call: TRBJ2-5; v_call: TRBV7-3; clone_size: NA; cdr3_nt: TGTGCCAGCAGCTTCTCAGGGACTAGAGGGAAAGAGACCCAGTACTTC; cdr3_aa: CASSFSGTRGKETQYF
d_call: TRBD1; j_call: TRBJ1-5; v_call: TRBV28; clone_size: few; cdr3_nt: TGTGCCAGCACCCACAGGGGGGGTAGCAATCAGCCCCAGCATTTT; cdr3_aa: CASTHRGGSNQPQHF
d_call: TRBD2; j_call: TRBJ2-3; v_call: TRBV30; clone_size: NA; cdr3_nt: TGTGCCTGGAGTTCCAGAGGTAGCGGGGGAGATACGCAGTATTTT; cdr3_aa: CAWSSRGSGGDTQYF
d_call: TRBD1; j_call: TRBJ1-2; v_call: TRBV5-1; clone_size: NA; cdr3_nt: TGCGCCAGCAGCTTGCAGATGGGACAGGCCTATGGCTACACCTTC; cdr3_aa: CASSLQMGQAYGYTF
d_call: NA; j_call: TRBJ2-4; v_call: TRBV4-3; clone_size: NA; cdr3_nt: TGCGCCAGCAGCCAAGACTCCTGGATAGGGCCGGGGAACATTCAGTACTTC; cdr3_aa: CASSQDSWIGPGNIQYF
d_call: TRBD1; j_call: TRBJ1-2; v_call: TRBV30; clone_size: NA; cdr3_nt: TGTGCCTGGAGTGTAAAGGGGGCGGCCTATGGCTACACCTTC; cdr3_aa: CAWSVKGAAYGYTF
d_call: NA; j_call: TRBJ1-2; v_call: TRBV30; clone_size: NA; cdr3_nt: TGTGCCTGGAGTGACACCGCTTCCGAAACCTTTTTC; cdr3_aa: CAWSDTASETFF
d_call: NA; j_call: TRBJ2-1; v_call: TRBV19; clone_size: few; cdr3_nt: TGTGCCAGTCGACAGCACGGAGAGCAGTTCTTC; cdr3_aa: CASRQHGEQFF
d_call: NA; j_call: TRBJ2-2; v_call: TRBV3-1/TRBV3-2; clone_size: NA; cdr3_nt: TGTGCCAGCAGGCCCTACGCCGGGGAGCTGTTTTTT; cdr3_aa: CASRPYAGELFF
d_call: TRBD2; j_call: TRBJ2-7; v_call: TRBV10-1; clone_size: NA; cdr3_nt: TGCGCCAGCAGTGAGTCGCCGAAAACAGGCCCCAGACTAGCGGGAGGGCCCGGCGAGCAGTACTTC; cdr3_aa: CASSESPKTGPRLAGGPGEQYF
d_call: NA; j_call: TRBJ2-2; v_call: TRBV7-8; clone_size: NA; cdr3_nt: TGTGCCAGCAGCTCCGCGACAGTAGACACCGGGGAGCTGTTTTTT; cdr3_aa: CASSSATVDTGELFF
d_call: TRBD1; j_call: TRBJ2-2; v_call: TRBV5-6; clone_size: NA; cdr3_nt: TGTGCCAGCAGCTGGGGACAGGGGTCCACCGGGGAGCTGTTTTTT; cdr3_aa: CASSWGQGSTGELFF
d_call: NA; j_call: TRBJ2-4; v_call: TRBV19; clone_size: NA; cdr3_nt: TGTGCCAGTAGTATTACGGGATTAGCCAAAAACATTCAGTACTTC; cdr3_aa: CASSITGLAKNIQYF
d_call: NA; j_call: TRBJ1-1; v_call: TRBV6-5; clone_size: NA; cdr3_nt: TGTGCCAGCAACGACCGGGACACAGACACTGAAGCTTTCTTT; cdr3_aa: CASNDRDTDTEAFF
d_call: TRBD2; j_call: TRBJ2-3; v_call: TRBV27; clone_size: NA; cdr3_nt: TGTGCCAGCAGCCTACTAGCGGGAGTGACAGATACGCAGTATTTT; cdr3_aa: CASSLLAGVTDTQYF
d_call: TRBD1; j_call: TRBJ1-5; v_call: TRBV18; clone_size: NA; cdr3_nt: TGTGCCAGCTCCCAGGGGACAGGCAATCAGCCCCAGCATTTT; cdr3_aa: CASSQGTGNQPQHF
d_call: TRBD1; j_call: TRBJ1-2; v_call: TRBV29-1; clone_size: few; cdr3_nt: TGCAGCGTTGAAGCGACAGGGGGCGTCTACACCTTC; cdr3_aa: CSVEATGGVYTF
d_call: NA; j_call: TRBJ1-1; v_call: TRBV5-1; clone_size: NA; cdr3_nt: TGCGCCAGCAGCTTGACCCCCCAGGGAGGCAACACTGAAGCTTTCTTT; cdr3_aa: CASSLTPQGGNTEAFF
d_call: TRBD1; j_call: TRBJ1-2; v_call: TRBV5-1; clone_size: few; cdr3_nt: TGCGCCAGCAGCCCGGGACAGGGAAACTTCTATGGCTACACCTTC; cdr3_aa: CASSPGQGNFYGYTF
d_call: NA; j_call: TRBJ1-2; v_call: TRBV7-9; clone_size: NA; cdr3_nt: TGTGCCAGCAGCTTAGGATCGGAACAGATTTATGGCTACACCTTC; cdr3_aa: CASSLGSEQIYGYTF
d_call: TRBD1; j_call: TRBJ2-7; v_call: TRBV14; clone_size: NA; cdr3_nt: TGTGCCAGCAGCCAAGAGGGCCAGGGGGCAGGCGAGCAGTACTTC; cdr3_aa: CASSQEGQGAGEQYF
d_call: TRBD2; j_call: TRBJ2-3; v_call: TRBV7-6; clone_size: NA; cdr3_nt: TGTGCCAGCAGTACGGGACTAGCGGGAGTGGGTGATACGCAGTATTTT; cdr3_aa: CASSTGLAGVGDTQYF
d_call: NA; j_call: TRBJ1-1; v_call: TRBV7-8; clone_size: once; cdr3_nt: TGTGCCAGCAGCAGATTCGTCCAGGGGCCGAACACTGAAGCTTTCTTT; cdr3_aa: CASSRFVQGPNTEAFF
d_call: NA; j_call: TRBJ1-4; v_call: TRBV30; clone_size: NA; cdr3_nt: TGTGCCTGGAGTCGGGGTGGTGAAAAACTGTTTTTT; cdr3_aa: CAWSRGGEKLFF
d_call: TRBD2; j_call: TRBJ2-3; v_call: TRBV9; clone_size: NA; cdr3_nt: TGTGCCAGCAGCGTGGTCACTAGCGGGAGGGCCATAGATACGCAGTATTTT; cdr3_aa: CASSVVTSGRAIDTQYF
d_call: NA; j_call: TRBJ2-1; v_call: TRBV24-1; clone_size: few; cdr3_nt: TGTGCCACCAGTGGTAGCTCCTACAATGAGCAGTTCTTC; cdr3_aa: CATSGSSYNEQFF
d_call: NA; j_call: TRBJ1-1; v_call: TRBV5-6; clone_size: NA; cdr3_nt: TGTGCCAGCAGCATAGGCCAGGCATTCACTGAAGCTTTCTTT; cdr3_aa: CASSIGQAFTEAFF
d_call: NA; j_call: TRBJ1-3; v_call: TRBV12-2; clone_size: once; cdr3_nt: TGTGCAAGTCGCCCTAGAGGGGGATCCGGAAACACCATATATTTT; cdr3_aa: CASRPRGGSGNTIYF
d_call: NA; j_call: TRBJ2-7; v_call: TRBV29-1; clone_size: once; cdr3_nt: TGCAGCGTTGGGGCAGGGGGGTCCTACGAGCAGTACTTC; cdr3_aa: CSVGAGGSYEQYF
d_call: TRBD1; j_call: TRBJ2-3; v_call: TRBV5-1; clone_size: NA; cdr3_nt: TGCGCCAGCAGCTTGGCCAGGGGGCCCCCAGATACGCAGTATTTT; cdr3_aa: CASSLARGPPDTQYF